These 32 T cell receptor beta chains share one sample of origin, sequenced in a study of response to subunit inactivated influenza vaccine. TCRdb passed the RT-PCR reads through MiXCR, listing each CDR3 protein once. The table lists a few hundred thousand distinct CDR3 sequences, around 20% of them singletons. Sequences were derived from PBMCs from blood, sampled approximately 20 months after vaccination. All receptors come from a man aged 45 to 75 who received an inactivated influenza vaccine.

The sample holds a few counts of this clonotype. This rearrangement joins TRBV20-1 to TRBJ1-1; D perhaps matches TRBD1 (5 bases). CDR3 length: 14 amino acids. The germline V and J ends were trimmed by 3 bases and 0 bases, with 11 bases remaining between them. Germline assignment: CDR1 DFQATT and CDR2 SNEGSKA (reference sequence). CDR3 region: CSASMGRMNTEAFF. The CDR3 coding sequence is TGCAGTGCTAGTATGGGGCGGATGAACACTGAAGCTTTCTTT.

The CDR3 is CASRPGTSGTGELFF. The CDR3 nucleotides are TGTGCCAGCCGCCCCGGGACTAGCGGCACCGGGGAGCTGTTTTTT. The chain employs TRBV2 and TRBJ2-2; 11 bases line up with TRBD2. The junction had 6 bases not matched to a gene; V was cut back by 8 bases and J by 4 bases. The germline V gene encodes CDR1 SNHLY and CDR2 FYNNEI. This CDR3 comprises 15 residues.

V usage is TRBV6-6 and J usage is TRBJ1-1; no definite D call. The germline CDR1 and CDR2 sequences are MNHNY and SVGAGI (reference sequence). Trimming took off 0 bases at V and 5 bases at J, with 7 bases between the two ends. The CDR3 is 13 residues long. DNA for the CDR3: TGTGCCAGCAGTTACTCAGTGGAAACTGAAGCTTTCTTT. This encodes CASSYSVETEAFF.

This clonotype was observed many times. J is TRBJ1-1 and V is TRBV27; possible D gene TRBD1, 6 bases. This CDR3 has 13 residues. The V gene lost 3 bases and the J gene lost 5 bases, with 10 bases spanning the gap. CDR1 is MNHEY and CDR2 is SMNVEV in the germline V gene (reference sequence). CDR3 sequence: CASSFAGDTEAFF. CDR3 bases: TGTGCCAGCAGTTTTGCAGGGGATACTGAAGCTTTCTTT.

V gene TRBV7-8 combines with J gene TRBJ2-3; 8 bases are a match to TRBD2. CDR1 and CDR2 (germline): SGHVS, FQNEAQ. This CDR3 contains 17 residues. V was pared by 1 base and J by 3 bases, with 9 bases of the junction left unmatched. CDR3 sequence: CASSLEGETSVTDTQYF. The CDR3 DNA reads TGTGCCAGCAGCTTAGAAGGAGAGACTAGCGTAACAGATACGCAGTATTTT. Using reference TRBV7-8 and TRBJ2-3 for the parts outside the CDR3, the full variable domain is GAGVSQSPRYKVAKRGQDVALRCDPISGHVSLFWYQQALGQGPEFLTYFQNEAQLDKSGLPSDRFFAERPEGSVSTLKIQRTQQEDSAVYLCASSLEGETSVTDTQYFGPGTRLTVL.

The J gene is TRBJ2-5, the V gene TRBV10-3, with D uncertain. V was clipped by 3 bases and J by 2 bases, with 7 bases between them. CDR1 is ENHRY, CDR2 SYGVKD, per germline. CDR3 size: 13 residues. This chain's CDR3 is CAISDYVQETQYF. Here the CDR3 DNA reads TGTGCCATCAGTGATTACGTACAAGAGACCCAGTACTTC.

This clonotype was seen a handful of times. The chain carries TRBV29-1 and TRBJ2-1; TRBD2 might be the D (5 bases). The ends were cut back, 7 bases at V and 3 bases at J, with 13 bases in the middle. There are 13 residues in the CDR3. The germline CDR1 and CDR2 sequences are SQVTM and ANQGSEA. CDR3 amino acids: CSGTPQFYNEQFF. The CDR3 nucleotides are TGCAGCGGGACTCCACAATTCTACAATGAGCAGTTCTTC.

This clonotype was seen a few times. This chain uses TRBV20-1 with TRBJ2-1, with D tentatively TRBD1 (6 bases). CDR3 length equals 13 residues. Germline lookup yields CDR1 DFQATT and CDR2 SNEGSKA (reference sequence). The ends were cut back, 3 bases at V and 4 bases at J, with 10 bases in the middle. CDR3 DNA sequence: TGCAGTGCTAGTAACAGGGATTACAATGAGCAGTTCTTC. Residues: CSASNRDYNEQFF.

This clonotype occurred many times. V usage is TRBV12-3 or TRBV12-4 and J usage is TRBJ2-5, with TRBD1 identical over 7 bases. J lost 4 bases, V lost 4 bases, and 6 bases had no gene match. The CDR3 runs to 14 residues. The CDR3 protein is CASSWTGYSETQYF. For the CDR3, the DNA is TGTGCCAGCAGTTGGACAGGCTATTCAGAGACCCAGTACTTC.

This clonotype was recorded a few times. The chain has TRBV5-6 and TRBJ2-1; 8 bases line up with TRBD2. This CDR3 comprises 16 residues. CDR1 is SGHDT, CDR2 YYEEEE, per germline. The V gene end was trimmed by 0 bases and the J gene end by 4 bases; junction bases not matched to a gene: 6. The DNA for the CDR3 is TGTGCCAGCAGCTTGGCCGGACTAGCCGGTTACAATGAGCAGTTCTTC. This gives the protein CASSLAGLAGYNEQFF.

The chain is built from TRBV5-1 and TRBJ1-5, with 12 bases that match TRBD1. The germline V gene encodes CDR1 SGHRS and CDR2 YFSETQ. The ends lost 4 bases at V and 9 bases at J; junction bases unmatched: 8. The length of the CDR3 is 15 residues. The DNA for the CDR3 is TGCGCCAGCAGCGACGGGACAGGGGGCCGGTGGCCCCAGCATTTT. It specifies CASSDGTGGRWPQHF.

This clonotype came up a few times. This rearrangement joins TRBV5-6 to TRBJ1-5, with 8 bases matching TRBD1. This CDR3 region has 14 residues. CDR1 is SGHDT and CDR2 is YYEEEE in the germline V gene. With 2 bases clipped from V and 6 bases from J, the junction kept 4 bases outside the gene matches. The CDR3 DNA reads TGTGCCAGCAGCTTACGGGACAGGCGTCAGCCCCAGCATTTT. Protein sequence: CASSLRDRRQPQHF.

The chain combines TRBV7-2 with TRBJ2-7; the match to TRBD1 covers 8 bases. The CDR3 loop spans 14 amino acids. Looked up from germline, CDR1 is SGHTA and CDR2 is FQGNSA. The trim removed 5 bases at V and 2 bases at J, leaving 5 bases unmatched. The CDR3 DNA reads as TGTGCCAGCAGCCGAGGACAGGGACCCTACGAGCAGTACTTC. Residues: CASSRGQGPYEQYF.

DNA of the CDR3: TGTGCCAGCAGTTACTCACCTCGGGGGACTACTGGGGCCAACGTCCTGACTTTC. This gives the protein CASSYSPRGTTGANVLTF. V gene TRBV6-5 combines with J gene TRBJ2-6, with 7 bases identical to TRBD2. The CDR3 consists of 18 residues. Losses at the gene ends were 0 bases for V and 2 bases for J; bases not matched to a gene: 7. Germline-derived CDR1 and CDR2 are MNHEY and SVGAGI.

V gene TRBV12-3 or TRBV12-4 combines with J gene TRBJ2-7, with unresolved D. The CDR3 is made up of 13 amino acids. V was shortened by 2 bases and J by 2 bases, with 7 bases between the two germline ends. CDR3 sequence (DNA): TGTGCCAGCAGTTTATCGGGTCCCTACGAGCAGTACTTC. It codes for CASSLSGPYEQYF.

This chain joins TRBV20-1 and TRBJ1-5; 9 positions match TRBD1. V was pared by 4 bases and J by 7 bases, with 8 bases of the junction left unmatched. This CDR3 is 14 amino acids long. Per the germline V gene, CDR1 is DFQATT and CDR2 is SNEGSKA (reference sequence). The CDR3 DNA follows: TGCAGTGCTACCCGGGACAGGGCGAAGCAGCCCCAGCATTTT. Residues: CSATRDRAKQPQHF.

The chain joins TRBV5-1 to TRBJ2-3; 8 nucleotides align to TRBD1. The CDR3 contains 16 residues. In germline, CDR1 is SGHRS, CDR2 YFSETQ. V shed 3 bases and J 5 bases; nucleotides not matched to a gene: 11. In DNA form, the CDR3 reads TGCGCCAGCAGCTCGGCGGACAGGGCGAGGAAAGATACGCAGTATTTT. This encodes CASSSADRARKDTQYF.

The CDR3 reads CASSQEVGGPADTQYF. The CDR3 DNA follows: TGCGCCAGCAGCCAAGAGGTTGGAGGGCCGGCAGATACGCAGTATTTT. V usage is TRBV4-3 and J usage is TRBJ2-3; possible D gene TRBD2, 6 bases. Germline V gene sequence: CDR1 LGHNA, CDR2 YSLEER. V lost 0 bases, J lost 4 bases, and 14 bases lay in between. The length of the CDR3 is 16 residues.

The V and J genes are TRBV7-2 and TRBJ1-1, with TRBD1 matching 8 bases. V dropped 3 bases and J dropped 5; count of bases not matched to a gene: 8. The germline V gene encodes CDR1 SGHTA and CDR2 FQGNSA. The CDR3 runs to 15 residues. The CDR3 nucleotides are TGTGCCAGCAGCTTGGTATCAGGGGGCGAAACTGAAGCTTTCTTT. It specifies CASSLVSGGETEAFF.

There are a few counts of this clonotype. J is TRBJ1-5 and V is TRBV27, with unresolved D. Looked up from germline, CDR1 is MNHEY and CDR2 is SMNVEV (reference sequence). This CDR3 has 13 residues. The V end was cut by 7 bases, the J end by 3 bases, with 10 bases between. CDR3 loop: CASMGIINQPQHF. DNA for the CDR3: TGTGCCAGCATGGGGATTATCAATCAGCCCCAGCATTTT.

The chain uses TRBV5-1 and TRBJ1-5; D uncertain. Germline lookup yields CDR1 SGHRS and CDR2 YFSETQ. V was clipped by 3 bases and J by 5 bases, with 9 bases between them. This CDR3 has 13 residues. CDR3 sequence (DNA): TGCGCCAGCAGCTGGGGTAGGGATCAGCCCCAGCATTTT. Its translation is CASSWGRDQPQHF.

The rearrangement uses TRBV27 and TRBJ2-1, with 8 bases identical to TRBD1. The germline V gene has CDR1 MNHEY and CDR2 SMNVEV (reference sequence). This CDR3 has 15 amino acids. Germline trimming cut 1 base from V and 9 bases from J; bases unmatched to any gene: 8. As DNA, the CDR3 is TGTGCCAGCAGTTTATTTGGACAGGGTTCTTCTGAGCAGTTCTTC. Protein product: CASSLFGQGSSEQFF.

There are a few counts of this clonotype. The chain uses TRBV2 and TRBJ1-5; D call uncertain. Trimming cost V 4 bases and J 3 bases, with 10 bases left between them. The germline V gene has CDR1 SNHLY and CDR2 FYNNEI. The CDR3 extends over 14 amino acids. This chain's CDR3 is CASSVEVANQPQHF. DNA of the CDR3: TGTGCCAGCAGTGTGGAGGTCGCCAATCAGCCCCAGCATTTT. Full variable domain (rest looked up from reference TRBV2 and TRBJ1-5): EPEVTQTPSHQVTQMGQEVILRCVPISNHLYFYWYRQILGQKVEFLVSFYNNEISEKSEIFDDQFSVERPDGSNFTLKIRSTKLEDSAMYFCASSVEVANQPQHFGDGTRLSIL.

This clonotype was detected only a few times. The V call is TRBV10-3, the J call TRBJ1-5; TRBD1 agrees at 7 bases. Per germline, CDR1 ENHRY and CDR2 SYGVKD. This CDR3 comprises 15 residues. V was clipped by 5 bases and J by 4 bases; unmatched bases: 8. CDR3 protein: CAISTGTAANQPQHF. The CDR3 DNA is TGTGCCATCAGTACCGGGACAGCTGCAAATCAGCCCCAGCATTTT.

This clonotype was found a few times. V usage is TRBV5-4 and J usage is TRBJ1-5, with D hard to call. Germline V CDR1 and CDR2: SGHNT, YYREEE (reference sequence). CDR3 length: 14 amino acids. V was shortened by 4 bases and J by 0 bases, with 8 bases between the two germline ends. The CDR3 nucleotides are TGTGCCAGCAGCATGACGGGTAGCAATCAGCCCCAGCATTTT. Protein sequence: CASSMTGSNQPQHF.

This clonotype came up a few times. As DNA, the CDR3 is TGCGCCAGCAGCTTCGGCAGGGAGCTATACGAGCAGTACTTC. Protein product: CASSFGRELYEQYF. The chain links TRBV5-1 to TRBJ2-7; D may match TRBD1 or TRBD2 (5 bases each). The length of the CDR3 is 14 residues. V gave up 2 bases and J gave up 4 bases, with 13 bases separating them. Per the germline V gene, CDR1 is SGHRS and CDR2 is YFSETQ.

The V call is TRBV9, the J call TRBJ1-2; no clear D gene. CDR1 SGDLS and CDR2 YYNGEE come from the germline V gene. V lost 4 bases to trimming and J lost 4 bases, with 11 bases between them. The CDR3 loop spans 13 amino acids. The CDR3 region is CASSIRSSYGYTF. As DNA, the CDR3 is TGTGCCAGCAGCATCAGGTCCAGCTATGGCTACACCTTC.

This clonotype was counted between two and nine times. This chain links TRBV27 with TRBJ1-2, with a tentative D call TRBD1 (5 bases). CDR3 length equals 15 residues. Per the germline V gene, CDR1 is MNHEY and CDR2 is SMNVEV (reference sequence). Trimming took off 5 bases at V and 7 bases at J, with 20 bases between the two ends. The CDR3: CASSTYNRDVGGYTF. The CDR3 DNA sequence: TGTGCCAGCAGTACCTATAACCGGGACGTGGGTGGCTACACCTTC.

In this sample, this clonotype turned up a few times. This rearrangement joins TRBV12-3 or TRBV12-4 to TRBJ2-3; no definite D call. The ends were cut back, 2 bases at V and 2 bases at J, with 8 bases in the middle. The CDR3 consists of 14 residues. This chain's CDR3 is CASSLQIFTDTQYF. The CDR3 bases are TGTGCCAGCAGTTTACAGATCTTCACAGATACGCAGTATTTT.

The rearrangement links TRBV12-3 or TRBV12-4 to TRBJ2-3; perhaps D is TRBD1 or TRBD2 (5 bases each). V lost 5 bases, J lost 7 bases, and 19 bases lay in between. The CDR3 has 15 amino acids. The CDR3 region has the DNA TGTGCCAGCAGTCCACTAGGTGTCTCAGGGCATACGCAGTATTTT. Its protein product is CASSPLGVSGHTQYF.

This clonotype was recorded a few times. V is TRBV5-6 and J is TRBJ1-2; 9 positions match TRBD1. CDR1 is SGHDT and CDR2 is YYEEEE in the germline V gene. V was pared by 4 bases and J by 7 bases, with 11 bases of the junction left unmatched. There are 15 residues in the CDR3. CDR3 amino acids: CASSQDGQGRSGYTF. CDR3 in DNA: TGTGCCAGCAGCCAAGACGGACAGGGGCGAAGTGGCTACACCTTC.

The gene calls are TRBV6-1 and TRBJ1-2; 7 nucleotides match TRBD1. The CDR3 has 13 amino acids. The germline V gene has CDR1 MNHNS and CDR2 SASEGT. V shed 10 bases, J shed 8 bases, and the junction held 13 bases outside the gene matches. Written as DNA, the CDR3 is TGTGCCACCATAGGGACAGTTGCATCGGGCTACACCTTC. It yields the protein CATIGTVASGYTF.